A single sample is the source of the 10 T cell receptor beta chains below, sequenced in a study of radiation and T cells in renal cell carcinoma. Sample time point: blood 2 weeks post-SBRT. Stated treatment: 15 Gy SBRT to primary tumor, nephrectomy 4 weeks later. Some clones are missing from TCRdb's copy, which holds only in-frame ones; the method was immunoSEQ multiplex PCR. Altogether roughly 130,000 clones are present, 88% being singletons, with the ten largest covering 4.5% to 7.5%. This sample comprised blood, obtained from a patient whose treatment included radiotherapy and nephrectomy. The receptor source for this set is a woman in her seventies with renal cell carcinoma.

J is TRBJ2-5 and V is TRBV5-1; D is tentatively TRBD1 or TRBD2 (6 bases each). This CDR3 comprises 14 residues. V lost 4 bases and J 11 bases, leaving 21 bases between the germline ends. CDR1 and CDR2 (germline): SGHRS, YFSETQ. The chain's CDR3 is CASSVDRPSREQYF. In nucleotides, the CDR3 is TGCGCCAGCAGCGTAGACAGGCCCTCACGGGAGCAGTACTTC.

Only one count was recorded for this clone. V gene TRBV7-2 combines with J gene TRBJ1-5, with 8 bases fitting TRBD1. V was clipped by 5 bases and J by 2 bases; unmatched bases: 5. The CDR3 sequence is 15 residues long. Germline CDR1 and CDR2: SGHTA and FQGNSA. CDR3 in amino acids: CASSPGTGRNQPQHF. CDR3 DNA: TGTGCCAGCAGCCCAGGGACAGGACGCAATCAGCCCCAGCATTTT.

This rearrangement joins TRBV7-9 to TRBJ2-7; the D is unclear. The ends were cut back, 3 bases at V and 4 bases at J, with 13 bases in the middle. CDR1 SEHNR and CDR2 FQNEAQ come from the germline V gene (reference sequence). The CDR3 has 14 residues. This CDR3 reads CASSLSPPPYEQYF. The CDR3, as DNA: TGTGCCAGCAGCTTGAGTCCTCCTCCTTACGAGCAGTACTTC.

This rearrangement joins TRBV20-1 to TRBJ1-2; D possibly corresponds to TRBD1 (5 bases). CDR1 and CDR2 from the germline V gene are DFQATT and SNEGSKA (reference sequence). The CDR3 has 11 residues. Trimming cost V 1 base and J 9 bases, with 9 bases left between them. The CDR3 region has the DNA TGCAGTGCTAGAGCGGGGGTTAGCTACACCTTC. Encoded protein: CSARAGVSYTF.

The rearrangement links TRBV5-5 to TRBJ2-7; no definite D call. The CDR3 is 12 amino acids. The germline V gene has CDR1 SGHKS and CDR2 YYEKEE (reference sequence). The ends were cut back, 4 bases at V and 4 bases at J, with 9 bases in the middle. In DNA, the CDR3 is TGTGCCAGCAGCCCGGTGGGATACGAGCAGTACTTC. It specifies CASSPVGYEQYF.

The rearrangement joins TRBV14 to TRBJ2-1; possibly TRBD2 for D (5 bases). Germline CDR1 SGHDN, CDR2 FVKESK. This CDR3 contains 19 residues. Trimming removed 1 base from V and 1 base from J, with 20 bases in between. The CDR3 loop is CASSQAIPLSGVSYNEQFF. In nucleotides, the CDR3 is TGTGCCAGCAGCCAAGCTATCCCCCTATCCGGGGTATCCTACAATGAGCAGTTCTTC.

This sequence joins TRBV6-1 and TRBJ2-5, with TRBD1 as a possible D gene (5 bases). The CDR3 has 14 residues. Germline lookup yields CDR1 MNHNS and CDR2 SASEGT. Trimming removed 6 bases at V and 4 bases at J, with 15 bases between. CDR3: CASSKRGTRETQYF. The CDR3 DNA reads as TGTGCCAGCAGCAAAAGGGGAACCCGAGAGACCCAGTACTTC.

This chain uses TRBV9 with TRBJ2-2; a possible D gene is TRBD1 (6 bases). CDR1 and CDR2 from the germline V gene are SGDLS and YYNGEE. V lost 0 bases to trimming and J lost 7 bases, with 13 bases between them. The CDR3 has 15 residues. The DNA of the CDR3 is TGTGCCAGCAGCGTAGCTCCAGGGGTGGGCGGGGAGCTGTTTTTT. The encoded protein is CASSVAPGVGGELFF.

The CDR3 nucleotides read TGTGCCAGCAGTCTCCGTAGTAGGGGCACAGATACGCAGTATTTT. Its protein is CASSLRSRGTDTQYF. V is TRBV27 and J is TRBJ2-3; D gene unclear. The CDR3 length is 15 residues. The V gene's germline CDR1 is MNHEY and CDR2 SMNVEV (reference sequence). The ends were cut back, 5 bases at V and 1 base at J, with 13 bases in the middle.

The chain has TRBV6-5 and TRBJ2-3, with TRBD1 identical over 7 bases. Germline V gene lookup returns CDR1 MNHEY and CDR2 SVGAGI. The CDR3 totals 12 residues. The trim removed 6 bases at V and 5 bases at J, leaving 2 bases unmatched. CDR3 protein: CASRTGVDTQYF. CDR3 DNA: TGTGCCAGCAGAACAGGGGTAGATACGCAGTATTTT.